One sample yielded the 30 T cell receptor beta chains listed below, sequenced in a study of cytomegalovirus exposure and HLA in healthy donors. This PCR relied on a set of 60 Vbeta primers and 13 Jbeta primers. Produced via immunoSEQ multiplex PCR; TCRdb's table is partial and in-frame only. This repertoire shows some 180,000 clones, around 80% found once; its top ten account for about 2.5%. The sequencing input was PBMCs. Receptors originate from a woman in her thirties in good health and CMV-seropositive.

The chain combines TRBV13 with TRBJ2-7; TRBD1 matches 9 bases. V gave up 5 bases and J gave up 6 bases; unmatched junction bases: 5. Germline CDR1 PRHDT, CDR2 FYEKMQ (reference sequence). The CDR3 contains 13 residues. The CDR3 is CASSQQGAVEQYF. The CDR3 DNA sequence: TGTGCCAGCAGCCAACAGGGGGCCGTCGAGCAGTACTTC.

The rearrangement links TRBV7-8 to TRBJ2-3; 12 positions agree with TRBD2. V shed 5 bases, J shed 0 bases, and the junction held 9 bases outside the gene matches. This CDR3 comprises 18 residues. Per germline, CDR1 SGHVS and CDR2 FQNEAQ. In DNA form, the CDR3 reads TGTGCCAGCAGCGGCGGACTAGCGGGGATTGCTAGCACAGATACGCAGTATTTT. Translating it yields CASSGGLAGIASTDTQYF.

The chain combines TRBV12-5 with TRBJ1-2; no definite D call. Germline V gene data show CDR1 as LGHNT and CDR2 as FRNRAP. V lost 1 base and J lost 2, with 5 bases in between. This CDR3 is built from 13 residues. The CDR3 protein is CASGLDRNYGYTF. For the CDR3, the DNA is TGTGCTAGTGGTTTGGACCGGAACTATGGCTACACCTTC.

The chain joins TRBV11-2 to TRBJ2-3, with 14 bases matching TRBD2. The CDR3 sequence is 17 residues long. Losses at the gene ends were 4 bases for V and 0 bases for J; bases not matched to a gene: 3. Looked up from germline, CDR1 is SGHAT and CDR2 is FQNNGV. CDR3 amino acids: CASSSGLAGASTDTQYF. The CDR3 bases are TGTGCCAGCAGCTCGGGACTAGCGGGGGCCAGCACAGATACGCAGTATTTT.

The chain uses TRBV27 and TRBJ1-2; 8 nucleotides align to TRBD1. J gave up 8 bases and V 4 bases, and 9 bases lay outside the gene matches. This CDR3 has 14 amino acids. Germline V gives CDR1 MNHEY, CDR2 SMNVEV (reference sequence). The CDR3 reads CASSSLRGLGGYTF. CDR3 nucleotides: TGTGCCAGCAGTTCACTCAGGGGGCTTGGAGGCTACACCTTC.

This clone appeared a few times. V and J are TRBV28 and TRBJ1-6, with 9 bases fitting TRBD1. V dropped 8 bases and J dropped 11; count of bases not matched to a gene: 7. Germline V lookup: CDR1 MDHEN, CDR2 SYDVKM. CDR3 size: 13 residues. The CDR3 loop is CASRDREYTPLHF. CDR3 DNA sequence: TGTGCCAGCCGGGACAGGGAATATACACCCCTCCACTTT.

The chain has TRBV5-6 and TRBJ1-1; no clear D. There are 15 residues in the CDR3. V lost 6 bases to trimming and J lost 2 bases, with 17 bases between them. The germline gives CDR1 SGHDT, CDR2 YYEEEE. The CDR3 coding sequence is TGTGCCAGCAACTTCTTACCCCACAGAAACACTGAAGCTTTCTTT. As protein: CASNFLPHRNTEAFF.

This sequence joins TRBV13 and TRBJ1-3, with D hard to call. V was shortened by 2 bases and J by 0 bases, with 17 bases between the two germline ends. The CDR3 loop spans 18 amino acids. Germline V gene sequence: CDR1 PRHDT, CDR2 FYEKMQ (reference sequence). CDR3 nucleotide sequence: TGTGCCAGCAGCTTACGCCCTGGAGTCCCTAGCTCTGGAAACACCATATATTTT. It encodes CASSLRPGVPSSGNTIYF.

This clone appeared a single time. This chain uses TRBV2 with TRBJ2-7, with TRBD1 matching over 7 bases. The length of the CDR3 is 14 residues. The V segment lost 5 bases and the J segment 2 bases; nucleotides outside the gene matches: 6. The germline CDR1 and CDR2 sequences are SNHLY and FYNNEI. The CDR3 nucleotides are TGTGCCAGCAGTCCTAACAGGGGCGCCTACGAGCAGTACTTC. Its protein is CASSPNRGAYEQYF.

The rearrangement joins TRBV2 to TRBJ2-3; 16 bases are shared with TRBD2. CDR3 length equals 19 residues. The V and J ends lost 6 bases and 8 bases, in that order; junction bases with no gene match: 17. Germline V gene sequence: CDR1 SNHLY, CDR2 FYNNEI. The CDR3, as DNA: TGTGCCAGCAGACCTCCGGGACTAGCGGGGGGGCCGAGAGGGGGTACGCAGTATTTT. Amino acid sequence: CASRPPGLAGGPRGGTQYF.

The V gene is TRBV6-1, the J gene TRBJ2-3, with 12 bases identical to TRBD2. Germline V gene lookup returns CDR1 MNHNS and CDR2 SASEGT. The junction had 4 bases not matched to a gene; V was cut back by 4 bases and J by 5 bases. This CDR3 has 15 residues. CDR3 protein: CASSVTSGGLDTQYF. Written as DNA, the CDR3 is TGTGCCAGCAGTGTGACTAGCGGGGGTTTAGATACGCAGTATTTT.

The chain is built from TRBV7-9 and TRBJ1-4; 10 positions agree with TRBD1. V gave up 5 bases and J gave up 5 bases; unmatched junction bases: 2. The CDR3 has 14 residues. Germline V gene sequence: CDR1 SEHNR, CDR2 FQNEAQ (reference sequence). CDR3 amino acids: CASSRGQGNEKLFF. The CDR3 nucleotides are TGTGCCAGCAGCAGGGGACAGGGGAATGAAAAACTGTTTTTT. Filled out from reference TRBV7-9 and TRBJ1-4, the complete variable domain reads DTGVSQNPRHKITKRGQNVTFRCDPISEHNRLYWYRQTLGQGPEFLTYFQNEAQLEKSRLLSDRFSAERPKGSFSTLEIQRTEQGDSAMYLCASSRGQGNEKLFFGSGTQLSVL.

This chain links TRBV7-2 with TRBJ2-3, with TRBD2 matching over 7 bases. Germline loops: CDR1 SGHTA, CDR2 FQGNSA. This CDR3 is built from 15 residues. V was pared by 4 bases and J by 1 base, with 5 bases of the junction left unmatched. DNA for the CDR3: TGTGCCAGCAGCTCACGGGGGGAACGCACAGATACGCAGTATTTT. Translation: CASSSRGERTDTQYF.

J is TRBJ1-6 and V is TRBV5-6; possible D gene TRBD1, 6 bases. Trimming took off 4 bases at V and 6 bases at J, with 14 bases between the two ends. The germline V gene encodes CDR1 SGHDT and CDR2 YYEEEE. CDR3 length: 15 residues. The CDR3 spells CASSPPRGRNSPLHF. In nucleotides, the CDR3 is TGTGCCAGCAGCCCCCCCAGGGGACGTAATTCACCCCTCCACTTT.

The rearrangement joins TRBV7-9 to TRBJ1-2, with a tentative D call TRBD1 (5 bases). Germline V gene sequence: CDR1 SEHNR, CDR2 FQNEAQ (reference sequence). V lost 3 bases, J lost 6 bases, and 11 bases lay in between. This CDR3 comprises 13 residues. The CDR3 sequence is CASSFGGVDGYTF. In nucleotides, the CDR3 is TGTGCCAGCAGCTTCGGGGGGGTCGATGGCTACACCTTC. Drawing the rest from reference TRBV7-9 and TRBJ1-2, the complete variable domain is DTGVSQNPRHKITKRGQNVTFRCDPISEHNRLYWYRQTLGQGPEFLTYFQNEAQLEKSRLLSDRFSAERPKGSFSTLEIQRTEQGDSAMYLCASSFGGVDGYTFGSGTRLTVV.

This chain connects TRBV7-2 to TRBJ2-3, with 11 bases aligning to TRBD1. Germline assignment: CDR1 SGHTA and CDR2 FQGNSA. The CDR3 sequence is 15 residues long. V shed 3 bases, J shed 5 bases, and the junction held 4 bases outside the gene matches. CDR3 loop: CASSLSGQGGDTQYF. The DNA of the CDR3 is TGTGCCAGCAGCTTGTCGGGACAGGGGGGAGATACGCAGTATTTT.

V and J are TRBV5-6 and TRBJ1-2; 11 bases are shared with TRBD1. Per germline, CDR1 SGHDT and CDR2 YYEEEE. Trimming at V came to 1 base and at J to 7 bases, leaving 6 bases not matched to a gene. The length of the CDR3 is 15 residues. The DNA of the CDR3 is TGTGCCAGCAGCTTGTTGGGACAGGGGGTTTCTGGCTACACCTTC. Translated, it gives CASSLLGQGVSGYTF.

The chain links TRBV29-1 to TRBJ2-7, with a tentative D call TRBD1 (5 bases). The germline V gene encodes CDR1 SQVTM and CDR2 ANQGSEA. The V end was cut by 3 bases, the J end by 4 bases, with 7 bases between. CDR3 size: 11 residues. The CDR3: CSVDQGYEQYF. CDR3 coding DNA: TGCAGCGTTGATCAGGGTTACGAGCAGTACTTC.

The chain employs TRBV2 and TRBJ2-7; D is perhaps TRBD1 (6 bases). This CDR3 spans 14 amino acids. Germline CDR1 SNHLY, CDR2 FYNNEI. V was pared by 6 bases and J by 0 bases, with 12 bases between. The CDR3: CASRFLRGSYEQYF. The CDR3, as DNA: TGTGCCAGCAGGTTCCTCAGGGGCTCCTACGAGCAGTACTTC.

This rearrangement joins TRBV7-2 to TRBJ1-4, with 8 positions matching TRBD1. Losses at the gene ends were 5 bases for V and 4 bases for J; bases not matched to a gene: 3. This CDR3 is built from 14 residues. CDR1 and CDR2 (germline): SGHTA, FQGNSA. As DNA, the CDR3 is TGTGCCAGCAGCCGGACAGGGCGTAATGAAAAACTGTTTTTT. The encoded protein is CASSRTGRNEKLFF.

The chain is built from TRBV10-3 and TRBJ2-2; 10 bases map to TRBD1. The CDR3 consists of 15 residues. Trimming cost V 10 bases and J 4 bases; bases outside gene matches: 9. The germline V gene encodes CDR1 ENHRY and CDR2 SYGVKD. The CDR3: CATRRQGASTGELFF. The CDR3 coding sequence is TGTGCCACCCGCAGACAGGGGGCAAGCACCGGGGAGCTGTTTTTT.

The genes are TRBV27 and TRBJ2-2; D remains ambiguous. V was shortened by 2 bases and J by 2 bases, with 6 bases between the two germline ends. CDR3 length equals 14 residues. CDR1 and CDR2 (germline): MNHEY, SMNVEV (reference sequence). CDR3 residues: CASSLIGNTGELFF. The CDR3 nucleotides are TGTGCCAGCAGTTTAATTGGCAACACCGGGGAGCTGTTTTTT.

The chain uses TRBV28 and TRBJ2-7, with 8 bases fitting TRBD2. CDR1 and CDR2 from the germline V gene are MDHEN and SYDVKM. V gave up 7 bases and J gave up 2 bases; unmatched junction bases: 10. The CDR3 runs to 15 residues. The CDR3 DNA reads TGTGCCAGCATCGGGGGGGGGCTTGGGGCCTACGAGCAGTACTTC. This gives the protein CASIGGGLGAYEQYF.

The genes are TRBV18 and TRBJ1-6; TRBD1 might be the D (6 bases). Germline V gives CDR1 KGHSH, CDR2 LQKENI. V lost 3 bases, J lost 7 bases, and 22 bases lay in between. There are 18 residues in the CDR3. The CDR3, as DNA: TGTGCCAGCTCACCTTACAGGGCCGGGGACGTGGGGAATTCACCCCTCCACTTT. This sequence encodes CASSPYRAGDVGNSPLHF.

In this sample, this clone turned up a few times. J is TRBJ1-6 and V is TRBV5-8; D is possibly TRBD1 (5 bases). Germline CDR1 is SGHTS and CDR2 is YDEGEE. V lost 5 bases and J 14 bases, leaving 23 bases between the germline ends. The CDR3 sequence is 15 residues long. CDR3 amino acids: CASRPAGGTGSALHF. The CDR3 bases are TGTGCCAGCAGACCGGCGGGGGGGACGGGTTCGGCCCTCCACTTT.

The CDR3 DNA sequence: TGTGCCAGTAGTACCACAGGGAACACCGGGGAGCTGTTTTTT. This encodes CASSTTGNTGELFF. The chain joins TRBV19 to TRBJ2-2, with D possibly being TRBD1 (5 bases). Germline-derived CDR1 and CDR2 are LNHDA and SQIVND (reference sequence). The CDR3 runs to 14 residues. The germline V and J ends were trimmed by 4 bases and 1 base, with 7 bases remaining between them.

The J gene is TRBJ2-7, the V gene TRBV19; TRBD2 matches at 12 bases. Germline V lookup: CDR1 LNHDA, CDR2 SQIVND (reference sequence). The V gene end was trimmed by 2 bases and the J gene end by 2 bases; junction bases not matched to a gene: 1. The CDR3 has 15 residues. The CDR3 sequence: CASSITSGGTYEQYF. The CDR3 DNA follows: TGTGCCAGTAGTATAACTAGCGGGGGGACCTACGAGCAGTACTTC.

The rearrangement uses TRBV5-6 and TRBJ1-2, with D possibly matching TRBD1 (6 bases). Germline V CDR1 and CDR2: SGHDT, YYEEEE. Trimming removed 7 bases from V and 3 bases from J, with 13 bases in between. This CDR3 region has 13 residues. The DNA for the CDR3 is TGTGCCAGCGCTGAGGGACATTACTATGGCTACACCTTC. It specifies CASAEGHYYGYTF.

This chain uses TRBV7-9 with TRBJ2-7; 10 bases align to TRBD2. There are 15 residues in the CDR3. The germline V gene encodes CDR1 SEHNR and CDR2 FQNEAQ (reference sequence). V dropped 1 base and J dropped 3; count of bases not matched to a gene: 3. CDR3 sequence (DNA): TGTGCCAGCAGCTTAGAGCGGGGGGGGAACTACGAGCAGTACTTC. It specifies CASSLERGGNYEQYF.

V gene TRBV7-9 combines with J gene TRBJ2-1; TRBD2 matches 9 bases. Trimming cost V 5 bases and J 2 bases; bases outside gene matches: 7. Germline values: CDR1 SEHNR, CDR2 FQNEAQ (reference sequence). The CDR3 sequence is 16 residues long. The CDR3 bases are TGTGCCAGCAGCCCTAAGGAGCGGGGGGCCTACAATGAGCAGTTCTTC. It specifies CASSPKERGAYNEQFF.